The 23 T cell receptor beta chains given below trace back to one sample, sequenced in a study of T cell repertoires in cytomegalovirus infection. These TCRs' antigens remain unknown. Each CDR3 protein is one row after TCRdb ran MiXCR on the reads. Here the sample spans a few hundred thousand distinct CDR3 sequences, under 55% being singletons. The source was cultured PBMCs, collected from culture after CMV antigen stimulation. The receptors here all came from a human donor in good health (CMV status not recorded). Some clones in this sample may be carry-over from other donors' samples.

A few counts support this clonotype. The V gene is TRBV7-2, the J gene TRBJ2-7; 8 positions agree with TRBD1. This CDR3 is built from 15 residues. Unmatched junction bases numbered 6, after V lost 1 base and J lost 4 bases. Germline loops: CDR1 SGHTA, CDR2 FQGNSA. CDR3 bases: TGTGCCAGCAGCTTAGAGGCGACAGGGGTATACGAGCAGTACTTC. This sequence encodes CASSLEATGVYEQYF.

This clonotype came up a few times. The CDR3 bases are TGTGCCAGCAGCTTACTAGAGAACACTGAAGCTTTCTTT. This sequence encodes CASSLLENTEAFF. The rearrangement uses TRBV7-6 and TRBJ1-1; no definite D call. This CDR3 contains 13 residues. Germline CDR1 is SGHVS and CDR2 is FNYEAQ. The V end lost 2 bases, the J end lost 1 base, and 5 bases lay between the germline ends.

This clonotype was seen only a few times. The V gene is TRBV5-4, the J gene TRBJ2-1, with D perhaps matching TRBD1 (7 bases). V lost 7 bases to trimming and J lost 8 bases, with 19 bases between them. There are 14 residues in the CDR3. Per the germline V gene, CDR1 is SGHNT and CDR2 is YYREEE (reference sequence). The CDR3: CASGYRGGSDEQFF. In DNA form, the CDR3 reads TGTGCCAGCGGGTACAGGGGAGGTTCCGATGAGCAGTTCTTC.

CDR3 in DNA: TGTGCCAGCAGCTTGCCCCGGGACAGGGTTAACTATGGCTACACCTTC. Protein sequence: CASSLPRDRVNYGYTF. This sequence joins TRBV7-9 and TRBJ1-2; 9 bases line up with TRBD1. This CDR3 has 16 residues. CDR1 is SEHNR, CDR2 FQNEAQ, per germline (reference sequence). Trimming at V came to 3 bases and at J to 1 base, leaving 6 bases not matched to a gene.

The rearrangement joins TRBV6-1 to TRBJ2-5; the D is unclear. Germline assignment: CDR1 MNHNS and CDR2 SASEGT. This CDR3 has 11 amino acids. Trimming removed 6 bases at V and 4 bases at J, with 6 bases between. The chain's CDR3 is CASRAPETQYF. Written as DNA, the CDR3 is TGTGCCAGCAGAGCCCCAGAGACCCAGTACTTC.

The V and J genes are TRBV2 and TRBJ2-1; D is unclear. Germline V CDR1 and CDR2: SNHLY, FYNNEI. V was pared by 3 bases and J by 8 bases, with 14 bases between. This CDR3 contains 14 residues. Written as DNA, the CDR3 is TGTGCCAGCAGTGAGCGGTTCCTTGCTTATGAGCAGTTCTTC. Amino acid sequence: CASSERFLAYEQFF. Full variable domain (outside the CDR3, taken from reference TRBV2 and TRBJ2-1): EPEVTQTPSHQVTQMGQEVILRCVPISNHLYFYWYRQILGQKVEFLVSFYNNEISEKSEIFDDQFSVERPDGSNFTLKIRSTKLEDSAMYFCASSERFLAYEQFFGPGTRLTVL.

This clonotype appeared a few times. The V gene is TRBV29-1, the J gene TRBJ2-5; D could derive from TRBD1 or TRBD2 (5 bases each). Germline values: CDR1 SQVTM, CDR2 ANQGSEA. The CDR3 spans 13 residues. Trimming pared 7 bases from V and 0 bases from J, leaving 12 bases between. CDR3 sequence reads: CSAGTGNQETQYF. In nucleotides, the CDR3 is TGCAGCGCCGGGACGGGCAACCAAGAGACCCAGTACTTC.

This chain links TRBV5-1 with TRBJ2-1; tentative D call: TRBD1 (6 bases). Per germline, CDR1 SGHRS and CDR2 YFSETQ. V was pared by 4 bases and J by 4 bases, with 15 bases between. The length of the CDR3 is 15 residues. CDR3 in DNA: TGCGCCAGCAGCCCGGGACACAAAGTGTACAATGAGCAGTTCTTC. This encodes CASSPGHKVYNEQFF.

This clonotype was seen more than once but under ten times. The V call is TRBV7-4, the J call TRBJ2-5; TRBD1 or TRBD2 may be the D gene (6 bases each). This CDR3 comprises 15 residues. The germline V gene encodes CDR1 SGHVT and CDR2 SQSDAQ. The V and J ends lost 8 bases and 5 bases respectively, with 21 bases between them. The CDR3 nucleotides are TGTGCCAGCTCGCGGGACATTCAATCTCTTGAGACCCAGTACTTC. The encoded protein is CASSRDIQSLETQYF. The full variable domain, rest sourced from reference TRBV7-4 and TRBJ2-5, is GAGVSQSPRYKVAKRGRDVALRCDSISGHVTLYWYRQTLGQGSEVLTYSQSDAQRDKSGRPSGRFSAERPERSVSTLKIQRTEQGDSAVYLCASSRDIQSLETQYFGPGTRLLVL.

The rearrangement uses TRBV28 and TRBJ2-5; no definite D call. CDR1 is MDHEN and CDR2 is SYDVKM in the germline V gene. The CDR3 spans 13 residues. The V gene lost 6 bases and the J gene lost 4 bases, with 12 bases spanning the gap. Here the CDR3 DNA reads TGTGCCAGCAGACCAACAGCCGTAGAGACCCAGTACTTC. It translates to CASRPTAVETQYF.

The CDR3 region has the DNA TGTGCCATCAGCCCCAAGGTGGCCACAGATACGCAGTATTTT. Translation gives CAISPKVATDTQYF. The gene calls are TRBV10-3 and TRBJ2-3; no clear D gene. The CDR3 spans 14 residues. Trimming removed 6 bases at V and 2 bases at J, with 12 bases between. CDR1 is ENHRY and CDR2 is SYGVKD in the germline V gene.

This clonotype was seen only a few times. The rearrangement uses TRBV7-2 and TRBJ2-5; D gene uncertain. With 0 bases removed from V and 8 bases from J, the gap between germline ends came to 10 bases. The CDR3 runs 13 residues. The germline V gene has CDR1 SGHTA and CDR2 FQGNSA. CDR3 coding DNA: TGTGCCAGCAGCTTAGCGGGCAGCCCTACCCAGTACTTC. Its translation: CASSLAGSPTQYF.

CDR3 loop: CASSHPWAAEKGYGYTF. The CDR3 DNA reads TGTGCCAGCAGCCACCCTTGGGCAGCAGAGAAGGGTTATGGCTACACCTTC. The rearrangement joins TRBV7-9 to TRBJ1-2, with D unresolved. The CDR3 sequence is 17 residues long. Per germline, CDR1 SEHNR and CDR2 FQNEAQ (reference sequence). The V and J ends lost 5 bases and 5 bases respectively, with 24 bases between them.

The chain is built from TRBV7-8 and TRBJ2-1; 7 positions agree with TRBD2. Germline lookup yields CDR1 SGHVS and CDR2 FQNEAQ. This CDR3 region has 16 residues. With V trimmed by 1 base and J by 4 bases, 7 bases remained unmatched. The CDR3, as DNA: TGTGCCAGCAGCTTAGTGGGAGGGGAACTATACAATGAGCAGTTCTTC. It is translated as CASSLVGGELYNEQFF.

The gene calls are TRBV19 and TRBJ2-2, with TRBD2 matching over 11 bases. From germline, CDR1 is LNHDA and CDR2 SQIVND (reference sequence). V lost 6 bases to trimming and J lost 3 bases; unmatched junction nucleotides: 6. CDR3 length equals 16 residues. The CDR3 DNA reads TGTGCCAGTAGCGGTCTAGCGGGGGGATACACCGGGGAGCTGTTTTTT. Translated: CASSGLAGGYTGELFF.

The V call is TRBV3-1, the J call TRBJ2-7; D not certain. The CDR3 loop spans 15 amino acids. Trimming took 5 bases from V and 7 from J, leaving 21 bases between them. Germline assignment: CDR1 LGHDT and CDR2 YNNKEL (reference sequence). CDR3 sequence (DNA): TGTGCCAGCAGCAAGCGTAGTGGGCGGTTTGGGGAGCAGTACTTC. Amino acids: CASSKRSGRFGEQYF.

The gene calls are TRBV7-2 and TRBJ2-2; D uncertain. This CDR3 contains 15 residues. Trimming cost V 5 bases and J 4 bases, with 14 bases left between them. Germline CDR1 is SGHTA and CDR2 is FQGNSA. The CDR3 is CASSHTAHPTGELFF. The DNA of the CDR3 is TGTGCCAGCAGCCACACGGCCCACCCCACCGGGGAGCTGTTTTTT.

The chain has TRBV20-1 and TRBJ1-6; 7 bases map to TRBD1. CDR3 length: 13 amino acids. J was trimmed by 10 bases and V by 2 bases; bases with no gene match: 5. Germline V lookup: CDR1 DFQATT, CDR2 SNEGSKA (reference sequence). In nucleotides, the CDR3 is TGCAGTGCTAGACTTACAGGGGTCTCACCCCTCCACTTT. It encodes CSARLTGVSPLHF.

The table lists this clonotype with many counts. The rearrangement joins TRBV7-2 to TRBJ2-1; possibly TRBD2 for D (9 bases). CDR3 length: 16 amino acids. The V end was cut by 5 bases, the J end by 4 bases, with 18 bases between. The germline V gene has CDR1 SGHTA and CDR2 FQGNSA. The CDR3 reads CASSPRGRGGYNEQFF. The CDR3 nucleotides read TGTGCCAGCAGCCCCAGGGGGCGGGGGGGTTACAATGAGCAGTTCTTC.

There are a few counts of this clonotype. This chain joins TRBV6-1 and TRBJ2-3, with 10 nucleotides matching TRBD2. In germline, CDR1 is MNHNS, CDR2 SASEGT. The CDR3 consists of 14 residues. V lost 6 bases and J lost 6; bases outside the gene matches: 6. CDR3 protein: CASRTGTSDDTQYF. CDR3 DNA: TGTGCCAGCAGGACCGGGACTAGCGACGATACGCAGTATTTT.

The chain combines TRBV5-6 with TRBJ1-1, with D uncertain. Between the trimmed V and J ends, which lost 0 bases and 1 base, there was a span of 10 bases. The CDR3 is made up of 15 amino acids. The V gene's germline CDR1 is SGHDT and CDR2 YYEEEE. Here the CDR3 DNA reads TGTGCCAGCAGCTTGGCGGTAGGGTGGAACACTGAAGCTTTCTTT. Translating gives CASSLAVGWNTEAFF.

The chain combines TRBV7-2 with TRBJ1-1; D call uncertain. The CDR3 is made up of 12 amino acids. The germline V gene encodes CDR1 SGHTA and CDR2 FQGNSA. V was pared by 5 bases and J by 11 bases, with 15 bases between. The CDR3 DNA reads as TGTGCCAGCAGCCAAGGGTCCCTGGGGGCTTTCTTT. It yields the protein CASSQGSLGAFF.

In this sample, this clonotype turned up a few times. As DNA, the CDR3 is TGTGCCAGCAGCTTGGCCAGTGCGGGAGGGCCTTACGAGCAGTACTTC. This translates into CASSLASAGGPYEQYF. The rearrangement uses TRBV5-5 and TRBJ2-7; 9 bases are a match to TRBD2. V lost 0 bases, J lost 4 bases, and 8 bases stayed unmatched. The CDR3 sequence is 16 residues long. CDR1 and CDR2 from the germline V gene are SGHKS and YYEKEE (reference sequence).